What follows are 11 T cell receptor beta chains derived from one specimen sequenced in a study of control samples from healthy donors and cancer patients. Measured with immunoSEQ multiplex PCR; TCRdb has only the in-frame clones, and not every one. The sample consists of 55,000 to 65,000 clones, 80% to 90% of them appearing once. Sequenced material: PBMCs. The receptors derive from a woman aged 55-70 years with lung cancer.

This chain joins TRBV6-6 and TRBJ2-7, with 11 bases matching TRBD2. V lost 5 bases, J lost 7 bases, and 7 bases stayed unmatched. Germline-derived CDR1 and CDR2 are MNHNY and SVGAGI (reference sequence). The CDR3 covers 14 residues. Here the CDR3 DNA reads TGTGCCAGCAGTACACTAGCGGGGGTTTCTGAGCAGTACTTC. Translation: CASSTLAGVSEQYF.

The CDR3 reads CASSLTREQFF. The CDR3 nucleotides read TGTGCCAGCAGCCTTACAAGGGAGCAGTTCTTC. The chain combines TRBV3-1 (or the pseudogene TRBV3-2) with TRBJ2-1, with unresolved D. The CDR3 extends over 11 amino acids. Trimming left V 4 bases short and J 10 bases short, with 8 bases between. CDR1 LGHDT and CDR2 YNNKEL come from the germline V gene (reference sequence).

The chain is built from TRBV9 and TRBJ2-1; 7 nucleotides line up with TRBD2. The germline V gene encodes CDR1 SGDLS and CDR2 YYNGEE. The trim removed 0 bases at V and 12 bases at J, leaving 18 bases unmatched. The CDR3 extends over 17 amino acids. CDR3 sequence (DNA): TGTGCCAGCAGCGTAGCTCAGTCGGGAGCGGGGATGAGAGGGCAGTTCTTC. This gives the protein CASSVAQSGAGMRGQFF. Supplemented by reference TRBV9 and TRBJ2-1, the full variable domain reads DSGVTQTPKHLITATGQRVTLRCSPRSGDLSVYWYQQSLDQGLQFLIQYYNGEERAKGNILERFSAQQFPDLHSELNLSSLELGDSALYFCASSVAQSGAGMRGQFFGPGTRLTVL.

This chain joins TRBV6-5 and TRBJ2-7; D possibly corresponds to TRBD2 (7 bases). Germline assignment: CDR1 MNHEY and CDR2 SVGAGI. The CDR3 has 15 residues. Trimming took off 0 bases at V and 0 bases at J, with 9 bases between the two ends. The CDR3 DNA reads TGTGCCAGCAGTTACTCGGGAGGGGGCTCCTACGAGCAGTACTTC. Translating it yields CASSYSGGGSYEQYF.

The chain is built from TRBV7-2 and TRBJ2-7; 13 positions match TRBD2. J was trimmed by 7 bases and V by 1 base; bases with no gene match: 4. Germline lookup yields CDR1 SGHTA and CDR2 FQGNSA. The CDR3 spans 15 residues. The CDR3 region has the DNA TGTGCCAGCAGCTTAGACTTACTAGCGGGGGGGGAGCAGTACTTC. It codes for CASSLDLLAGGEQYF. Full variable domain (remainder filled in from reference TRBV7-2 and TRBJ2-7): GAGVSQSPSNKVTEKGKDVELRCDPISGHTALYWYRQSLGQGLEFLIYFQGNSAPDKSGLPSDRFSAERTGGSVSTLTIQRTQQEDSAVYLCASSLDLLAGGEQYFGPGTRLTVT.

The rearrangement joins TRBV4-1 to TRBJ2-5, with 7 positions matching TRBD1. The CDR3 has 15 amino acids. V shed 4 bases, J shed 1 base, and the junction held 6 bases outside the gene matches. Germline CDR1 reads MGHRA; CDR2 reads YSYEKL. CDR3 protein: CASSRKTGLQETQYF. Written as DNA, the CDR3 is TGCGCCAGCAGCCGAAAGACAGGGCTCCAAGAGACCCAGTACTTC.

In its sample, this clone was seen a few times. The chain recombines TRBV10-2 with TRBJ1-1, with D possibly TRBD1 on 5 matching bases. CDR1 and CDR2 from the germline V gene are WSHSY and SAAADI. The length of the CDR3 is 14 residues. V dropped 8 bases and J dropped 4 bases, with 17 bases sitting between them. The CDR3 DNA is TGCGCCAGCTGGGAAATCGGGGGGAGCACTGAAGCTTTCTTT. Encoded protein: CASWEIGGSTEAFF.

This chain links TRBV28 with TRBJ2-7; D call uncertain. The length of the CDR3 is 11 residues. The V and J ends lost 6 bases and 2 bases respectively, with 5 bases between them. Germline V gives CDR1 MDHEN, CDR2 SYDVKM. The CDR3 DNA reads TGTGCCAGCAGGAGGACCTACGAGCAGTACTTC. Translating it yields CASRRTYEQYF. The full variable domain, its missing parts supplied by reference TRBV28 and TRBJ2-7, is DVKVTQSSRYLVKRTGEKVFLECVQDMDHENMFWYRQDPGLGLRLIYFSYDVKMKEKGDIPEGYSVSREKKERFSLILESASTNQTSMYLCASRRTYEQYFGPGTRLTVT.

The chain is built from TRBV4-2 and TRBJ2-2, with 11 bases aligning to TRBD2. The CDR3 length is 17 residues. V shed 4 bases and J 1 base; nucleotides not matched to a gene: 5. The germline V gene encodes CDR1 LGHNA and CDR2 YNFKEQ. The CDR3 loop reads CASSLLAGELNTGELFF. CDR3 nucleotides: TGTGCCAGCAGCCTACTAGCGGGGGAACTGAACACCGGGGAGCTGTTTTTT.

The chain carries TRBV9 and TRBJ2-2, with D perhaps being TRBD1 or TRBD2 (5 bases each). Germline assignment: CDR1 SGDLS and CDR2 YYNGEE. Trimming took off 0 bases at V and 3 bases at J, with 9 bases between the two ends. CDR3 length: 15 residues. The CDR3: CASSVVGTYTGELFF. The CDR3 DNA is TGTGCCAGCAGCGTAGTGGGGACCTACACCGGGGAGCTGTTTTTT.

This chain connects TRBV7-3 to TRBJ2-1; D not certain. V gave up 2 bases and J gave up 0 bases, with 8 bases separating them. This CDR3 contains 15 residues. Germline V gene sequence: CDR1 SGHTA, CDR2 FQGTGA. The chain's CDR3 is CASSLYTGSYNEQFF. CDR3 bases: TGTGCCAGCAGCTTATACACGGGCTCCTACAATGAGCAGTTCTTC.